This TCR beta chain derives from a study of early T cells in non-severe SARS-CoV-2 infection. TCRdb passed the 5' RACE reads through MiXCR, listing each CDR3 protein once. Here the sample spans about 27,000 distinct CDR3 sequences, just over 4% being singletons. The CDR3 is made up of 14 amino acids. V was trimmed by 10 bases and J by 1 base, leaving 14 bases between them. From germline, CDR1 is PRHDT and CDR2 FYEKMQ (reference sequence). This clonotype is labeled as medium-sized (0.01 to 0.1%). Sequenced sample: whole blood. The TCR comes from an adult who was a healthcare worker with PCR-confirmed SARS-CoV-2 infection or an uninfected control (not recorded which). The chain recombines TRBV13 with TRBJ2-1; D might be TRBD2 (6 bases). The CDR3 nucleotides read TGTGCCACGGGGGATGGGGGATCCTACAATGAGCAGTTCTTC. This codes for CATGDGGSYNEQFF.